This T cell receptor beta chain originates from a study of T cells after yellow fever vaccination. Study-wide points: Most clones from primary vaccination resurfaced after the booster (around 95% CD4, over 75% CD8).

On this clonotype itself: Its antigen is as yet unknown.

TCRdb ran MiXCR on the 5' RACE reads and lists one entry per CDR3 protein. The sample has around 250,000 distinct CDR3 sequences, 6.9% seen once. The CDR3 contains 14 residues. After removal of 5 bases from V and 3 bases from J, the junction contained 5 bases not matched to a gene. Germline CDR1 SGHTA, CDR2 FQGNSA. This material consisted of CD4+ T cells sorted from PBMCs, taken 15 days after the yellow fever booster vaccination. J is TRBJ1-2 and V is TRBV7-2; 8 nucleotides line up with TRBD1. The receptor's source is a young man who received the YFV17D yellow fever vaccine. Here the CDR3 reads CASSPQGAYYGYTF. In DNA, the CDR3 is TGTGCCAGCAGCCCCCAGGGGGCGTACTATGGCTACACCTTC.